This is a list of T cell receptor beta chains from one sample in a study of blood T cell repertoires in COVID-19. The protocol was immunoSEQ multiplex PCR, while the TCRdb copy is restricted to in-frame clones and leaves out a portion. The sample includes about 300,000 clones, approximately 89% seen only once; the top ten take more than 6.5%. The sequencing sample was made of peripheral blood. These receptors were obtained from a woman in her twenties or thirties who had recovered from COVID-19. Both conserved end residues are part of each CDR3. A D gene is named only where the DNA matches it firmly. Only some rows state a clone size, as once, few, many or a class for expanded clones.

>.|TRBJ2-3|TRBD2|TRBV7-9|17
CASSLVRAGGATDTQYF
TGTGCCAGCAGCTTAGTTCGAGCGGGGGGGGCTACAGATACGCAGTATTTT
>few|TRBJ1-2|TRBD1|TRBV19|12
CATLRGMDGYTF
TGTGCCACCCTCAGGGGGATGGATGGCTACACCTTC
>.|TRBJ2-7|TRBD2|TRBV4-3|15
CASSQGSGASYEQYF
TGCGCCAGCAGCCAAGGAAGCGGGGCTTCCTACGAGCAGTACTTC
>.|TRBJ1-1|TRBD1|TRBV28|17
CASRALTGGTSNTEAFF
TGTGCCAGCAGGGCTTTAACAGGGGGCACTTCGAACACTGAAGCTTTCTTT
>.|TRBJ2-1|.|TRBV28|15
CASSSPGKEVNEQFF
TGTGCCAGCAGTTCACCGGGAAAAGAGGTCAATGAGCAGTTCTTC
>.|TRBJ2-7|.|TRBV23-1|13
CASSQPGLGEQYF
TGCGCCAGCAGTCAACCGGGACTGGGCGAGCAGTACTTC
>.|TRBJ1-4|.|TRBV24-1|15
CATSDPLQGNEKLFF
TGTGCCACCAGTGATCCCCTTCAGGGGAATGAAAAACTGTTTTTT
>.|TRBJ1-3|.|TRBV7-8|14
CASSYLAVGNTIYF
TGTGCCAGCAGCTACCTAGCTGTTGGAAACACCATATATTTT
>.|TRBJ1-2|.|TRBV27|15
CASSYSGVVTPGYTF
TGTGCCAGCAGTTACTCAGGGGTAGTAACTCCGGGCTACACCTTC
>.|TRBJ2-1|.|TRBV11-2|17
CASSLETMGGAHNEQFF
TGTGCCAGCAGCTTAGAAACGATGGGGGGGGCCCACAATGAGCAGTTCTTC
>few|TRBJ1-1|TRBD1|TRBV2|15
CASSGRQGRNTEAFF
TGTGCCAGCAGTGGGAGACAGGGGCGGAACACTGAAGCTTTCTTT
>.|TRBJ2-2|.|TRBV9|19
CASSVGLYNRVTDTGELFF
TGTGCCAGCAGCGTAGGCCTTTACAACAGGGTTACGGACACCGGGGAGCTGTTTTTT
>.|TRBJ2-1|TRBD2|TRBV6-1|16
CASSEGLAGFYNEQFF
TGTGCCAGCAGTGAAGGGCTAGCGGGGTTCTACAATGAGCAGTTCTTC
>.|TRBJ1-4|.|TRBV7-6|15
CASSLVPGSNEKLFF
TGTGCCAGCAGCTTAGTTCCAGGGTCTAATGAAAAACTGTTTTTT